These T cell receptor beta chains were read from a single sample in a study of shared clonotypes between healthy human individuals. Repertoires were generated with immunoSEQ multiplex PCR, while TCRdb's copy carries only in-frame clones and drops some. Of just over 2,000,000 clones in the sample, 85% to 95% are singletons; the top ten hold 0.1% to 0.15%. Sequenced: naive CD4+ T cells sorted from blood. These receptors were collected from a man aged 18 to 29 in good health. The CDR3 runs from the conserved cysteine through the conserved F or W. The order of the fields is clone size, J gene, V gene, CDR3 length, D gene, CDR3 protein, CDR3 DNA. A D gene is named only where the DNA matches it firmly. For some rows the clone size is stated as once, few or many, or as a class when expanded; others skip it.

size: once; J: TRBJ2-3; V: TRBV9; length: 16; D: .; CDR3: CASSVAGDLPTDTQYF; DNA: TGTGCCAGCAGCGTAGCAGGGGACCTACCCACAGATACGCAGTATTTT
size: once; J: TRBJ1-5; V: TRBV25-1; length: 16; D: TRBD1; CDR3: CASSDGGQYSNQPQHF; DNA: TGTGCCAGCAGTGATGGGGGACAGTATAGCAATCAGCCCCAGCATTTT
size: .; J: TRBJ2-7; V: TRBV5-1; length: 16; D: TRBD2; CDR3: CASSLKTSGGSWEQYF; DNA: TGCGCCAGCAGCTTGAAAACTAGCGGGGGGTCTTGGGAGCAGTACTTC
size: .; J: TRBJ2-2; V: TRBV28; length: 14; D: .; CDR3: CASSLSPGNGELFF; DNA: TGTGCCAGCAGTTTGTCCCCGGGAAACGGGGAGCTGTTTTTT
size: .; J: TRBJ1-4; V: TRBV28; length: 14; D: TRBD1; CDR3: CASSEQGRHEKLFF; DNA: TGTGCCAGCAGCGAACAGGGGCGACATGAAAAACTGTTTTTT
size: .; J: TRBJ2-5; V: TRBV5-1; length: 16; D: TRBD2; CDR3: CASSLVGLAAQETQYF; DNA: TGCGCCAGCAGCTTAGTGGGACTAGCGGCCCAAGAGACCCAGTACTTC
size: .; J: TRBJ2-7; V: TRBV5-1; length: 12; D: .; CDR3: CASSTRRTEQYF; DNA: TGCGCCAGCAGCACCCGTAGGACTGAGCAGTACTTC
size: .; J: TRBJ1-5; V: TRBV4-3; length: 16; D: TRBD1; CDR3: CASSSTTGTIPQPQHF; DNA: TGCGCCAGCAGCTCAACGACAGGGACCATTCCGCAGCCCCAGCATTTT
size: .; J: TRBJ1-6; V: TRBV2; length: 18; D: .; CDR3: CASSALMGRYSYNSPLHF; DNA: TGTGCCAGCAGTGCCTTGATGGGGCGATACTCCTATAATTCACCCCTCCACTTT
size: .; J: TRBJ2-5; V: TRBV28; length: 15; D: TRBD2; CDR3: CASSTLRGSRETQYF; DNA: TGTGCCAGCAGTACGCTTCGCGGGAGCAGGGAGACCCAGTACTTC
size: .; J: TRBJ2-1; V: TRBV10-3; length: 15; D: TRBD1; CDR3: CAISVSGTGLNEQFF; DNA: TGTGCCATCAGCGTTTCAGGGACAGGGCTCAATGAGCAGTTCTTC
size: .; J: TRBJ1-2; V: TRBV28; length: 15; D: .; CDR3: CASRGTPRDNYGYTF; DNA: TGTGCCAGCAGGGGGACCCCGAGGGATAACTATGGCTACACCTTC
size: .; J: TRBJ1-3; V: TRBV11-2; length: 14; D: .; CDR3: CASSLSVNGDTIYF; DNA: TGTGCCAGCAGCTTAAGCGTTAATGGAGACACCATATATTTT
size: .; J: TRBJ2-5; V: TRBV5-1; length: 15; D: TRBD2; CDR3: CASSPGGTSFETQYF; DNA: TGCGCCAGCAGCCCTGGTGGGACTAGCTTCGAGACCCAGTACTTC
size: .; J: TRBJ1-5; V: TRBV5-1; length: 13; D: .; CDR3: CASSSDSNQPQHF; DNA: TGCGCCAGCAGCTCGGACTCCAATCAGCCCCAGCATTTT
size: .; J: TRBJ2-5; V: TRBV7-2; length: 15; D: TRBD1; CDR3: CASSLSRDRQETQYF; DNA: TGTGCCAGCAGCTTGAGCCGGGACAGGCAAGAGACCCAGTACTTC
size: .; J: TRBJ2-3; V: TRBV6-5; length: 16; D: .; CDR3: CASSYQIPGGTDTQYF; DNA: TGTGCCAGCAGTTACCAAATTCCCGGAGGCACAGATACGCAGTATTTT
size: .; J: TRBJ2-3; V: TRBV14; length: 14; D: .; CDR3: CASSQDVSTDTQYF; DNA: TGTGCCAGCAGCCAAGATGTGAGCACAGATACGCAGTATTTT
size: .; J: TRBJ1-6; V: TRBV18; length: 17; D: TRBD1; CDR3: CASSRSGQSFYNSPLHF; DNA: TGTGCCAGCTCGCGATCGGGACAGTCGTTCTATAATTCACCCCTCCACTTT
size: .; J: TRBJ1-1; V: TRBV27; length: 18; D: .; CDR3: CASAYVRPRGHSRLEAFF; DNA: TGTGCCAGCGCTTATGTCCGACCTCGGGGGCACAGTCGACTTGAAGCTTTCTTT
size: .; J: TRBJ2-6; V: TRBV5-1; length: 15; D: TRBD2; CDR3: CASSETSVGANVLTF; DNA: TGCGCCAGCAGCGAGACTAGCGTGGGGGCCAACGTCCTGACTTTC
size: .; J: TRBJ1-1; V: TRBV18; length: 14; D: .; CDR3: CASSAGGIYTEAFF; DNA: TGTGCCAGCTCCGCGGGGGGTATTTACACTGAAGCTTTCTTT
size: once; J: TRBJ1-2; V: TRBV19; length: 14; D: .; CDR3: CASSFGQTNYGYTF; DNA: TGTGCCAGTAGTTTCGGCCAGACAAACTATGGCTACACCTTC
size: .; J: TRBJ1-5; V: TRBV30; length: 15; D: TRBD1; CDR3: CAWSAGTGGFQPQHF; DNA: TGTGCCTGGAGTGCCGGGACAGGGGGATTTCAGCCCCAGCATTTT
size: .; J: TRBJ2-5; V: TRBV13; length: 16; D: TRBD2; CDR3: CASSPRGLAGEETQYF; DNA: TGTGCCAGCAGCCCACGGGGACTAGCGGGAGAAGAGACCCAGTACTTC
size: .; J: TRBJ2-7; V: TRBV5-4; length: 17; D: TRBD2; CDR3: CASSLAGGSSGRNEQYF; DNA: TGTGCCAGCAGCTTGGCAGGGGGCTCTAGCGGGAGGAACGAGCAGTACTTC
size: .; J: TRBJ1-5; V: TRBV7-9; length: 13; D: .; CDR3: CASSPSGDQPQHF; DNA: TGTGCCAGCAGCCCTTCAGGGGACCAGCCCCAGCATTTT
size: .; J: TRBJ1-5; V: TRBV28; length: 13; D: .; CDR3: CASIGENFQPQHF; DNA: TGTGCCAGCATCGGGGAGAATTTTCAGCCCCAGCATTTT
size: once; J: TRBJ2-1; V: TRBV14; length: 17; D: TRBD1; CDR3: CASSQDRGTGFLNEQFF; DNA: TGTGCCAGCAGCCAAGATCGCGGGACAGGGTTTCTCAATGAGCAGTTCTTC
size: .; J: TRBJ1-5; V: TRBV18; length: 16; D: .; CDR3: CASSLLGPGSNQPQHF; DNA: TGTGCCAGCTCACTCCTCGGCCCGGGCAGCAATCAGCCCCAGCATTTT
size: .; J: TRBJ2-3; V: TRBV6-5; length: 14; D: .; CDR3: CASSYGLPTDTQYF; DNA: TGTGCCAGCAGTTACGGACTACCCACAGATACGCAGTATTTT
size: .; J: TRBJ2-1; V: TRBV7-2; length: 18; D: TRBD2; CDR3: CASSPLLLGLAGNREQFF; DNA: TGTGCCAGCAGCCCCCTCTTGTTGGGACTAGCGGGAAACAGGGAGCAGTTCTTC
size: .; J: TRBJ2-1; V: TRBV5-1; length: 15; D: TRBD2; CDR3: CASSLTAGGLNEQFF; DNA: TGCGCCAGCAGCTTGACAGCGGGAGGGCTCAATGAGCAGTTCTTC
size: .; J: TRBJ1-6; V: TRBV30; length: 14; D: .; CDR3: CAWSVVRDNSPLHF; DNA: TGTGCCTGGAGTGTAGTGAGGGATAATTCACCCCTCCACTTT
size: .; J: TRBJ2-7; V: TRBV28; length: 15; D: .; CDR3: CASSLDGYRPYEQYF; DNA: TGTGCCAGCAGTTTAGACGGATATAGACCCTACGAGCAGTACTTC
size: .; J: TRBJ1-2; V: TRBV5-4; length: 15; D: TRBD1; CDR3: CASSLGDRANYGYTF; DNA: TGTGCCAGCAGCTTGGGGGACAGAGCGAACTATGGCTACACCTTC
size: once; J: TRBJ1-1; V: TRBV9; length: 15; D: TRBD1; CDR3: CASSFRGGADTEAFF; DNA: TGTGCCAGCAGCTTCCGAGGGGGCGCGGACACTGAAGCTTTCTTT
size: .; J: TRBJ2-2; V: TRBV6-6; length: 14; D: TRBD2; CDR3: CAIGLAGLYGELFF; DNA: TGTGCCATCGGACTAGCGGGTCTTTACGGGGAGCTGTTTTTT
size: .; J: TRBJ2-7; V: TRBV11-2; length: 14; D: TRBD2; CDR3: CASRTSGSYYEQYF; DNA: TGTGCCAGCCGTACTAGCGGGAGTTACTACGAGCAGTACTTC
size: .; J: TRBJ2-5; V: TRBV6-5; length: 14; D: TRBD1; CDR3: CASSYSDRGETQYF; DNA: TGTGCCAGCAGTTATTCGGACAGGGGAGAGACCCAGTACTTC
size: .; J: TRBJ1-6; V: TRBV9; length: 13; D: .; CDR3: CASSRGIDSPLHF; DNA: TGTGCCAGCAGCCGGGGGATCGATTCACCCCTCCACTTT
size: .; J: TRBJ1-4; V: TRBV19; length: 14; D: .; CDR3: CASSIFSLQEKLFF; DNA: TGTGCCAGTAGTATATTCTCGCTTCAGGAAAAACTGTTTTTT
size: .; J: TRBJ2-5; V: TRBV10-3; length: 13; D: TRBD1; CDR3: CAISRDSQETQYF; DNA: TGTGCCATCAGTCGGGACAGCCAAGAGACCCAGTACTTC
size: .; J: TRBJ1-1; V: TRBV5-1; length: 18; D: TRBD1; CDR3: CASRGDRVGVGGNTEAFF; DNA: TGCGCCAGCAGAGGGGACAGGGTAGGAGTTGGCGGGAACACTGAAGCTTTCTTT
size: .; J: TRBJ1-4; V: TRBV7-2; length: 14; D: .; CDR3: CASSSGTRNEKLFF; DNA: TGTGCCAGCAGCTCCGGGACAAGGAATGAAAAACTGTTTTTT
size: .; J: TRBJ1-2; V: TRBV18; length: 13; D: .; CDR3: CASSPADNYGYTF; DNA: TGTGCCAGCTCACCGGCGGATAACTATGGCTACACCTTC